The 18 T cell receptor beta chains below were found in one sample sequenced in a study of CD8+CD57+ T cells in acquired aplastic anemia. TCR beta VDJ and CDR3 were profiled, and genomic DNA was the template. TCRdb reprocessed the reads with MiXCR, giving one entry per CDR3 protein. The data show 100,000 to 120,000 distinct CDR3 sequences, around 50% seen once. Material: sorted CD4+, CD8+, or CD8+CD57+ T cells (not recorded which) from PBMCs. The receptor set was obtained from a human donor in good health, serving as a control.

The gene calls are TRBV20-1 and TRBJ1-2; perhaps TRBD1 as D (5 bases). CDR3 length: 11 residues. The V end was cut by 1 base, the J end by 13 bases, with 13 bases between. Germline V CDR1 and CDR2: DFQATT, SNEGSKA (reference sequence). CDR3 coding DNA: TGCAGTGCTAGAGGGAGGGACTCCACCACCTTC. Protein product: CSARGRDSTTF.

The V and J genes are TRBV29-1 and TRBJ2-7, with 7 bases aligning to TRBD1. The trim removed 0 bases at V and 2 bases at J, leaving 7 bases unmatched. The CDR3 is 15 amino acids. CDR1 is SQVTM, CDR2 ANQGSEA, per germline. CDR3 sequence reads: CSVEEAATGTYEQYF. As DNA, the CDR3 is TGCAGCGTTGAAGAAGCGGCGACAGGGACCTACGAGCAGTACTTC.

V usage is TRBV29-1 and J usage is TRBJ1-2, with D unresolved. The CDR3 extends over 10 amino acids. In germline, CDR1 is SQVTM, CDR2 ANQGSEA. Trimming took 2 bases from V and 5 from J, leaving 3 bases between them. The chain's CDR3 is CSVEQYGYTF. The CDR3 DNA follows: TGCAGCGTTGAACAGTATGGCTACACCTTC.

This clonotype was detected only a few times. A much larger clonotype is one base distant, so this may be a read error. CDR3 loop: CASSEALNSREGNTIYF. CDR3 nucleotides: TGTGCCAGCAGTGAAGCGCTAAACTCTAGGGAGGGAAACACCATATATTTT. The J gene is TRBJ1-3, the V gene TRBV2; D unclear. The CDR3 is 17 residues long. Per the germline V gene, CDR1 is SNHLY and CDR2 is FYNNEI. The V end was cut by 0 bases, the J end by 4 bases, with 16 bases between.

The J gene is TRBJ2-7, the V gene TRBV7-9; D call uncertain. The CDR3 contains 12 residues. Germline V gene data show CDR1 as SEHNR and CDR2 as FQNEAQ (reference sequence). Trimming pared 1 base from V and 4 bases from J, leaving 5 bases between. This CDR3 reads CASSLDVYEQYF. In nucleotides, the CDR3 is TGTGCCAGCAGCTTAGATGTGTACGAGCAGTACTTC.

This clonotype was counted at least ten times. This chain uses TRBV2 with TRBJ2-7, with 7 bases matching TRBD2. V was pared by 6 bases and J by 7 bases, with 6 bases of the junction left unmatched. Germline CDR1 and CDR2: SNHLY and FYNNEI. The CDR3 length is 12 residues. CDR3 bases: TGTGCCAGCAGGGGCGCAGCGGGGGAGCAGTACTTC. Its protein is CASRGAAGEQYF.

On this clonotype: One end of the junction does not line up with germline, which may come from a read error. The CDR3 coding sequence is TGTGCCAGCAGCTTAGCGGCGGCCCCCTTGTGCTTC. It codes for CASSLAAAPLCF. The chain carries TRBV7-8 and TRBJ2-1, with no clear D. This CDR3 contains 12 residues. Germline V gene lookup returns CDR1 SGHVS and CDR2 FQNEAQ.

This clonotype was seen ten or more times. For the CDR3, the DNA is TGTGCCAGCAGCGGCAGGGCCCAGGGCAATCAGCCCCAGCATTTT. Its protein is CASSGRAQGNQPQHF. This chain links TRBV9 with TRBJ1-5, with TRBD1 as a possible D gene (5 bases). This CDR3 is built from 15 residues. Germline V gene data show CDR1 as SGDLS and CDR2 as YYNGEE. Trimming left V 3 bases short and J 2 bases short, with 12 bases between.

This rearrangement joins TRBV2 to TRBJ1-2, with 8 positions matching TRBD1. In germline, CDR1 is SNHLY, CDR2 FYNNEI. The V segment lost 6 bases and the J segment 0 bases; nucleotides outside the gene matches: 6. The CDR3 loop spans 15 amino acids. CDR3 region: CASSRGLHSNYGYTF. CDR3 bases: TGTGCCAGCAGCAGGGGGCTTCATTCTAACTATGGCTACACCTTC.

The chain uses TRBV10-3 and TRBJ1-1; D perhaps matches TRBD1 (6 bases). Germline V gives CDR1 ENHRY, CDR2 SYGVKD. The length of the CDR3 is 13 residues. Trimming took 10 bases from V and 0 from J, leaving 12 bases between them. CDR3 region: CASSTGLNTEAFF. In DNA, the CDR3 is TGTGCCAGCAGCACAGGGTTGAACACTGAAGCTTTCTTT.

V usage is TRBV29-1 and J usage is TRBJ2-1, with 9 bases lining up with TRBD2. This CDR3 spans 14 amino acids. The V segment lost 8 bases and the J segment 7 bases; nucleotides outside the gene matches: 12. CDR1 and CDR2 (germline): SQVTM, ANQGSEA. CDR3 nucleotide sequence: TGCAGCTCACAACCGGGACTAGCCAGAAATGAGCAGTTCTTC. Amino acids: CSSQPGLARNEQFF.

J is TRBJ2-7 and V is TRBV29-1; 8 bases match TRBD1. Germline V gives CDR1 SQVTM, CDR2 ANQGSEA. CDR3 length equals 13 residues. V gave up 6 bases and J gave up 4 bases; unmatched junction bases: 8. DNA for the CDR3: TGCAGCGTGAGGACAGGGACATCTTACGAGCAGTACTTC. It specifies CSVRTGTSYEQYF.

CDR3 amino acids: CSVEAGDRQPPYEQYF. The CDR3 nucleotides read TGCAGCGTTGAAGCGGGTGATCGACAGCCCCCCTACGAGCAGTACTTC. This chain uses TRBV29-1 with TRBJ2-7; possible D gene TRBD1, 5 bases. Germline V gene data show CDR1 as SQVTM and CDR2 as ANQGSEA. CDR3 length equals 16 residues. V lost 1 base, J lost 2 bases, and 18 bases lay in between.

The CDR3 here is CGAEGVRGVAYEQYF. The DNA of the CDR3 is TGCGGCGCTGAAGGCGTGCGGGGGGTCGCCTACGAGCAGTACTTC. The chain joins TRBV29-1 to TRBJ2-7, with 8 bases lining up with TRBD2. This CDR3 region has 15 residues. Germline CDR1 is SQVTM and CDR2 is ANQGSEA.

The rearrangement links TRBV24-1 to TRBJ2-7; perhaps D is TRBD1 or TRBD2 (6 bases each). Trimming cost V 7 bases and J 3 bases, with 24 bases left between them. Germline CDR1 and CDR2: KGHDR and SFDVKD. The CDR3 totals 17 residues. In nucleotides, the CDR3 is TGTGCCACCAGGAAAGCGGGTGGTTTCGGACAGAGCTACGAGCAGTACTTC. It codes for CATRKAGGFGQSYEQYF.

This clonotype was found a few times. Since a much larger clone is just one base distant, this may be a read error. This chain joins TRBV12-3 or TRBV12-4 and TRBJ2-7; D is perhaps TRBD1 (5 bases). The CDR3 is 14 residues long. The CDR3 region is CANSFGARKDEQYF. DNA for the CDR3: TGTGCCAACAGTTTTGGGGCCCGTAAGGACGAGCAGTACTTC.

V is TRBV15 and J is TRBJ1-2, with no clear D. Germline V CDR1 and CDR2: LNHNV, YYDKDF (reference sequence). V was pared by 4 bases and J by 7 bases, with 13 bases between. This CDR3 is 13 amino acids long. The CDR3 DNA is TGTGCCACCAGCACCTTAGGAGGGTCTGGCTACACCTTC. As protein: CATSTLGGSGYTF.

The chain uses TRBV10-3 and TRBJ1-2; D perhaps matches TRBD1 (5 bases). V was shortened by 2 bases and J by 13 bases, with 17 bases between the two germline ends. Germline V CDR1 and CDR2: ENHRY, SYGVKD. There are 13 residues in the CDR3. The CDR3 DNA follows: TGTGCCATCAGTGAGGGGGGGAGGGATGGCAGCACCTTC. It translates to CAISEGGRDGSTF.